The rows below give T cell receptor beta chains drawn from one sample of a study of regulatory T cells in long-lasting Graves disease. One entry per CDR3 protein, called by TCRdb with MiXCR from the multiplex PCR reads. Among about 540,000 distinct CDR3 sequences listed, approximately 13% were seen once. These data also formed part of another study, on T cells in Graves' hyperthyroidism and ophthalmopathy.

The sequencing used peripheral blood mononuclear cells (PBMCs), collected at new diagnosis, from a patient treated with antithyroid drugs. These receptors all come from a young man with Graves disease. Both conserved end residues are part of each CDR3. Fields, in order: D gene, J gene, clone size, V gene, CDR3 protein, CDR3 DNA. A D gene is named only where the DNA matches it firmly. Rows may omit the clone size; those that give it use once, few, many or a size class.

d_gene: TRBD1; j_gene: TRBJ2-3; abundance: few; v_gene: TRBV6-2/TRBV6-3; CDR3aa: CASSLGQVSTDTQYF; CDR3nt: TGTGCCAGCAGTCTGGGACAGGTTAGCACAGATACGCAGTATTTT
d_gene: -; j_gene: TRBJ2-5; abundance: many; v_gene: TRBV3-1; CDR3aa: CASRPRSRLQETQYF; CDR3nt: TGTGCCAGCAGACCCAGGTCGCGGCTCCAAGAGACCCAGTACTTC
d_gene: -; j_gene: TRBJ2-1; abundance: many; v_gene: TRBV20-1; CDR3aa: CSATTLSNEQFF; CDR3nt: TGCAGTGCTACCACATTGTCCAATGAGCAGTTCTTC
d_gene: -; j_gene: TRBJ2-3; abundance: many; v_gene: TRBV12-3/TRBV12-4; CDR3aa: CASSLLGELRGTQYF; CDR3nt: TGTGCCAGCAGTTTATTGGGGGAACTACGCGGTACGCAGTATTTT
d_gene: -; j_gene: TRBJ2-1; abundance: many; v_gene: TRBV29-1; CDR3aa: CSDQGDNEQFF; CDR3nt: TGCAGCGATCAGGGTGACAATGAGCAGTTCTTC
d_gene: -; j_gene: TRBJ1-1; abundance: many; v_gene: TRBV5-1; CDR3aa: CASSPTDLIMNTEAFF; CDR3nt: TGCGCCAGCAGTCCGACAGACCTAATTATGAACACTGAAGCTTTCTTT
d_gene: -; j_gene: TRBJ1-2; abundance: few; v_gene: TRBV19; CDR3aa: CASTYLPGGYGYTF; CDR3nt: TGTGCCAGTACCTATCTCCCTGGAGGCTATGGCTACACCTTC
d_gene: -; j_gene: TRBJ2-7; abundance: many; v_gene: TRBV6-9; CDR3aa: CASSYTAGSSYEQYF; CDR3nt: TGTGCCAGCAGTTACACTGCAGGGAGCTCCTACGAGCAGTACTTC
d_gene: TRBD2; j_gene: TRBJ2-7; abundance: many; v_gene: TRBV27; CDR3aa: CASSPLGLAGAYEQYF; CDR3nt: TGTGCCAGCAGTCCCCTGGGACTAGCGGGAGCCTACGAGCAGTACTTC
d_gene: -; j_gene: TRBJ1-2; abundance: many; v_gene: TRBV29-1; CDR3aa: CSVEDLGVLYGYTF; CDR3nt: TGCAGCGTTGAAGATCTCGGGGTCCTCTATGGCTACACCTTC
d_gene: TRBD2; j_gene: TRBJ2-1; abundance: few; v_gene: TRBV4-1; CDR3aa: CASSQDWAGGRANEQFF; CDR3nt: TGCGCCAGCAGCCAAGATTGGGCGGGAGGCCGTGCCAATGAGCAGTTCTTC
d_gene: -; j_gene: TRBJ2-1; abundance: many; v_gene: TRBV2; CDR3aa: CASLMSPWNEQFF; CDR3nt: TGTGCCAGCTTGATGTCACCTTGGAATGAGCAGTTCTTC
d_gene: TRBD2; j_gene: TRBJ2-5; abundance: -; v_gene: TRBV5-4; CDR3aa: CASSQWTSGDQETQYF; CDR3nt: TGTGCCAGCAGCCAATGGACTAGCGGGGACCAAGAGACCCAGTACTTC
d_gene: -; j_gene: TRBJ1-1; abundance: few; v_gene: TRBV3-1; CDR3aa: CASSHGWGGNTEAFF; CDR3nt: TGTGCCAGCAGCCATGGCTGGGGGGGGAACACTGAAGCTTTCTTT
d_gene: -; j_gene: TRBJ2-5; abundance: many; v_gene: TRBV11-2; CDR3aa: CASSSAAQETQYF; CDR3nt: TGTGCCAGCAGTTCCGCAGCACAAGAGACCCAGTACTTC
d_gene: -; j_gene: TRBJ1-2; abundance: many; v_gene: TRBV30; CDR3aa: CAWRTDGYTF; CDR3nt: TGTGCCTGGAGAACGGATGGCTACACCTTC
d_gene: TRBD2; j_gene: TRBJ2-3; abundance: -; v_gene: TRBV20-1; CDR3aa: CSARAKRASGMSTDTQYF; CDR3nt: TGCAGTGCTAGGGCGAAAAGGGCTAGCGGGATGAGCACAGATACGCAGTATTTT
d_gene: -; j_gene: TRBJ2-3; abundance: few; v_gene: TRBV3-1; CDR3aa: CASSQDQQGDTDTQYF; CDR3nt: TGTGCCAGCAGCCAAGACCAACAGGGAGACACAGATACGCAGTATTTT
d_gene: -; j_gene: TRBJ2-1; abundance: -; v_gene: TRBV29-1; CDR3aa: CSVDSGLFTQFF; CDR3nt: TGCAGCGTTGACTCCGGACTGTTTACTCAGTTCTTC
d_gene: -; j_gene: TRBJ1-1; abundance: many; v_gene: TRBV12-3/TRBV12-4; CDR3aa: CASRYYLTGNTEAFF; CDR3nt: TGTGCCAGCAGATACTACCTGACGGGGAACACTGAAGCTTTCTTT
d_gene: -; j_gene: TRBJ2-5; abundance: -; v_gene: TRBV30; CDR3aa: CAWSDQPETRYF; CDR3nt: TGTGCCTGGAGTGACCAGCCGGAGACCCGGTACTTC
d_gene: -; j_gene: TRBJ2-2; abundance: -; v_gene: TRBV19; CDR3aa: CAGLGFTGELFF; CDR3nt: TGTGCCGGGCTTGGGTTCACCGGGGAGCTGTTTTTT
d_gene: TRBD2; j_gene: TRBJ2-2; abundance: -; v_gene: TRBV29-1; CDR3aa: CSVVLLAGVGYAGELFF; CDR3nt: TGCAGCGTTGTTTTACTAGCGGGAGTAGGATACGCCGGGGAGCTGTTTTTT
d_gene: TRBD2; j_gene: TRBJ2-1; abundance: few; v_gene: TRBV19; CDR3aa: CASSIGAPAGAGYNEQFF; CDR3nt: TGTGCCAGTAGTATAGGGGCACCCGCGGGAGCAGGCTACAATGAGCAGTTCTTC
d_gene: -; j_gene: TRBJ1-5; abundance: many; v_gene: TRBV28; CDR3aa: CASSLGRGDNQPQHF; CDR3nt: TGTGCCAGCAGTTTGGGTCGGGGGGATAATCAGCCCCAGCATTTT
d_gene: TRBD2; j_gene: TRBJ2-5; abundance: many; v_gene: TRBV20-1; CDR3aa: CSATLAGEGETQYF; CDR3nt: TGCAGTGCTACACTAGCGGGAGAGGGAGAGACCCAGTACTTC
d_gene: -; j_gene: TRBJ2-5; abundance: -; v_gene: TRBV5-6; CDR3aa: CASSWTKETQYF; CDR3nt: TGTGCCAGCAGTTGGACTAAAGAGACCCAGTACTTC
d_gene: -; j_gene: TRBJ1-6; abundance: few; v_gene: TRBV20-1; CDR3aa: CSARERVTLHF; CDR3nt: TGCAGTGCTAGAGAACGGGTCACCCTCCACTTT
d_gene: TRBD2; j_gene: TRBJ2-3; abundance: few; v_gene: TRBV10-2; CDR3aa: CASSAGGIDTQYF; CDR3nt: TGCGCCAGCAGTGCCGGGGGGATTGATACGCAGTATTTT
d_gene: TRBD2; j_gene: TRBJ2-3; abundance: -; v_gene: TRBV19; CDR3aa: CASSRAGGVPDTQYF; CDR3nt: TGTGCCAGTAGTAGAGCGGGAGGGGTCCCAGATACGCAGTATTTT
d_gene: -; j_gene: TRBJ1-6; abundance: many; v_gene: TRBV12-3/TRBV12-4; CDR3aa: CASSFSGLLDSPLHF; CDR3nt: TGTGCCAGCAGCTTTTCTGGACTCCTTGATTCACCCCTCCACTTT
d_gene: -; j_gene: TRBJ2-4; abundance: -; v_gene: TRBV18; CDR3aa: CASSPGHIAKNIQYF; CDR3nt: TGTGCCAGCAGCCCGGGACACATAGCCAAAAACATTCAGTACTTC
d_gene: TRBD1; j_gene: TRBJ1-2; abundance: many; v_gene: TRBV20-1; CDR3aa: CSAKTGRSLYGYTF; CDR3nt: TGCAGTGCAAAGACAGGGAGATCGTTATATGGCTACACCTTC
d_gene: -; j_gene: TRBJ2-3; abundance: many; v_gene: TRBV27; CDR3aa: CASSWRGDTQYF; CDR3nt: TGTGCCAGCAGTTGGAGGGGAGATACGCAGTATTTT
d_gene: -; j_gene: TRBJ2-3; abundance: many; v_gene: TRBV3-1; CDR3aa: CASSRTGTQGTDTQYF; CDR3nt: TGTGCCAGCAGTCGAACCGGGACTCAAGGCACAGATACGCAGTATTTT
d_gene: -; j_gene: TRBJ2-3; abundance: many; v_gene: TRBV5-1; CDR3aa: CASSTGQTSTDTQYF; CDR3nt: TGCGCCAGCAGCACTGGACAGACCAGCACAGATACGCAGTATTTT
d_gene: -; j_gene: TRBJ1-6; abundance: -; v_gene: TRBV3-1; CDR3aa: CASSPRRSSYNSPLHF; CDR3nt: TGTGCCAGCAGCCCCCGACGAAGCTCCTATAATTCACCCCTCCACTTT
d_gene: -; j_gene: TRBJ1-6; abundance: -; v_gene: TRBV9; CDR3aa: CASGVATGPLHF; CDR3nt: TGTGCCAGCGGCGTAGCTACGGGCCCGCTCCACTTT
d_gene: -; j_gene: TRBJ2-5; abundance: few; v_gene: TRBV19; CDR3aa: CASRSLGGRGETQYF; CDR3nt: TGTGCCAGTAGGTCCCTGGGAGGAAGGGGAGAGACCCAGTACTTC
d_gene: TRBD1; j_gene: TRBJ2-2; abundance: -; v_gene: TRBV10-3; CDR3aa: CAISLDRGENTGELFF; CDR3nt: TGTGCCATCAGCCTAGACAGGGGCGAGAACACCGGGGAGCTGTTTTTT
d_gene: -; j_gene: TRBJ2-7; abundance: many; v_gene: TRBV7-2; CDR3aa: CASPPPLSEQYF; CDR3nt: TGTGCCAGCCCCCCCCCGCTCAGCGAGCAGTACTTC
d_gene: -; j_gene: TRBJ1-3; abundance: many; v_gene: TRBV2; CDR3aa: CASSDVRSSGNTIYF; CDR3nt: TGTGCCAGCAGTGATGTGCGGAGCTCTGGAAACACCATATATTTT
d_gene: -; j_gene: TRBJ1-1; abundance: -; v_gene: TRBV29-1; CDR3aa: CSVDTPSGTEAFF; CDR3nt: TGCAGCGTTGACACACCATCGGGGACTGAAGCTTTCTTT
d_gene: -; j_gene: TRBJ1-5; abundance: few; v_gene: TRBV15; CDR3aa: CATSSDNQPQHF; CDR3nt: TGTGCCACCAGCAGCGACAATCAGCCCCAGCATTTT
d_gene: TRBD2; j_gene: TRBJ2-7; abundance: -; v_gene: TRBV9; CDR3aa: CASTGGLAGDEQYF; CDR3nt: TGTGCCAGCACCGGAGGACTAGCGGGAGACGAGCAGTACTTC
d_gene: -; j_gene: TRBJ2-3; abundance: many; v_gene: TRBV2; CDR3aa: CASSEAGSNTDTQYF; CDR3nt: TGTGCCAGCAGTGAAGCGGGGAGCAACACAGATACGCAGTATTTT
d_gene: -; j_gene: TRBJ2-2; abundance: -; v_gene: TRBV4-1; CDR3aa: CASSQGGGGELFF; CDR3nt: TGCGCCAGCAGCCAAGGGGGTGGCGGGGAGCTGTTTTTT